The 8 T cell receptor beta chains given below trace back to one sample, sequenced in a study of blood T cell repertoires in COVID-19. The repertoire was sequenced with immunoSEQ multiplex PCR; TCRdb's copy has only in-frame clones and lacks some. Among about 110,000 clones, 70% to 85% were seen once, and the ten largest hold 13% to 15%. Sequencing was performed on peripheral blood. Receptors originate from a woman aged 55 to 70 with acute or convalescent COVID-19.

With regard to this clone: The same CDR3 arises from other DNA sequences in this sample as well. The chain has TRBV7-2 and TRBJ1-2, with a weak D call TRBD1 (5 bases). V was shortened by 5 bases and J by 2 bases, with 9 bases between the two germline ends. The CDR3 spans 13 residues. The germline V gene encodes CDR1 SGHTA and CDR2 FQGNSA. DNA of the CDR3: TGTGCCAGCAGCCCAGACAGAAACTATGGCTACACCTTC. This sequence encodes CASSPDRNYGYTF.

CDR3 sequence reads: CASTTGLVTGELFF. CDR3 sequence (DNA): TGTGCCAGCACCACGGGACTAGTAACCGGGGAGCTGTTTTTT. The chain is built from TRBV6-5 and TRBJ2-2; 8 bases align to TRBD2. The germline gives CDR1 MNHEY, CDR2 SVGAGI. This CDR3 is built from 14 residues. The V and J ends lost 7 bases and 5 bases, in that order; junction bases with no gene match: 6.

The chain has TRBV6-5 and TRBJ2-7; 13 positions agree with TRBD2. Germline CDR1 is MNHEY and CDR2 is SVGAGI. CDR3 length: 14 residues. V lost 7 bases, J lost 3 bases, and 3 bases stayed unmatched. The CDR3 coding sequence is TGTGCCAGCACCAGACTAGCGGGGGGCTACGAGCAGTACTTC. Its protein is CASTRLAGGYEQYF.

This clone was seen only once. V usage is TRBV2 and J usage is TRBJ2-3; weak D call: TRBD1 (5 bases). Trimming stripped 7 bases from V and 3 bases from J, with 14 bases between. CDR1 SNHLY and CDR2 FYNNEI come from the germline V gene. The CDR3 is made up of 14 amino acids. The CDR3: CASNFDRQTDTQYF. In DNA form, the CDR3 reads TGTGCCAGCAACTTCGATAGACAGACAGATACGCAGTATTTT.

This rearrangement joins TRBV19 to TRBJ2-4; possible D gene TRBD1, 6 bases. CDR1 and CDR2 from the germline V gene are LNHDA and SQIVND (reference sequence). The V end was cut by 3 bases, the J end by 1 base, with 22 bases between. The CDR3 has 19 residues. The CDR3 nucleotides read TGTGCCAGTAGTATTCGGGGAGACAGGATTAACAAGGCCAAAAACATTCAGTACTTC. Encoded protein: CASSIRGDRINKAKNIQYF.

CDR3 region: CSVDRAAQETQYF. The CDR3, as DNA: TGCAGCGTTGACAGGGCTGCTCAAGAGACCCAGTACTTC. J is TRBJ2-5 and V is TRBV29-1, with D tentatively TRBD1 (5 bases). The CDR3 has 13 residues. The germline V gene has CDR1 SQVTM and CDR2 ANQGSEA. V dropped 3 bases and J dropped 2 bases, with 10 bases sitting between them.

This chain connects TRBV19 to TRBJ2-7; 9 nucleotides match TRBD1. V shed 2 bases and J 2 bases; nucleotides not matched to a gene: 4. Germline V gene lookup returns CDR1 LNHDA and CDR2 SQIVND (reference sequence). The CDR3 is made up of 15 amino acids. The CDR3 DNA sequence: TGTGCCAGTAGTATAAGACAGGGGGAAGCCTACGAGCAGTACTTC. Translated: CASSIRQGEAYEQYF.

The chain links TRBV5-5 to TRBJ2-5; TRBD1 might be the D (7 bases). CDR3 length: 14 residues. V was pared by 4 bases and J by 5 bases, with 15 bases between. The V gene's germline CDR1 is SGHKS and CDR2 YYEKEE (reference sequence). CDR3 protein: CASSRRGQEETQYF. The CDR3 DNA is TGTGCCAGCAGCCGGAGGGGGCAGGAGGAGACCCAGTACTTC. The complete variable domain, with remaining parts taken from reference TRBV5-5 and TRBJ2-5, reads DAGVTQSPTHLIKTRGQQVTLRCSPISGHKSVSWYQQVLGQGPQFIFQYYEKEERGRGNFPDRFSARQFPNYSSELNVNALLLGDSALYLCASSRRGQEETQYFGPGTRLLVL.